This T cell receptor beta chain was identified during a study of blood T cells in healthy people across ages. A note on this clonotype: Its antigen remains unknown.

The CDR3 has 16 amino acids. Germline V gives CDR1 SEHNR, CDR2 FQNEAQ (reference sequence). V was pared by 5 bases and J by 8 bases, with 21 bases between. Findings and caveats of the study: Older age coincided with a roughly linear decline in TCR beta diversity per million T cells.

The authors ran a second PCR of about 6 to 11 cycles using a sample-barcoded 5' primer and a J-beta primer mix. CDR3-containing paired-end reads numbering at least 2.5 million came from each sample. MiXCR, applied by TCRdb to the 5' RACE reads, yields one record per CDR3 protein. There are roughly 1,700,000 distinct CDR3 sequences in the sample; approximately 28% occur only once, and 7.7% lies in the top ten. Peripheral blood was drawn, about 9.7 milliliters per donor. V gene TRBV7-9 combines with J gene TRBJ1-4, with D tentatively TRBD1 (6 bases). The sequencing input was blood. This receptor was obtained from a woman aged 25 to 39 in good health. The CDR3 sequence: CASSVSRGGPREKLFF. CDR3 DNA: TGTGCCAGCAGCGTGTCCCGGGGGGGGCCGAGGGAAAAACTGTTTTTT.